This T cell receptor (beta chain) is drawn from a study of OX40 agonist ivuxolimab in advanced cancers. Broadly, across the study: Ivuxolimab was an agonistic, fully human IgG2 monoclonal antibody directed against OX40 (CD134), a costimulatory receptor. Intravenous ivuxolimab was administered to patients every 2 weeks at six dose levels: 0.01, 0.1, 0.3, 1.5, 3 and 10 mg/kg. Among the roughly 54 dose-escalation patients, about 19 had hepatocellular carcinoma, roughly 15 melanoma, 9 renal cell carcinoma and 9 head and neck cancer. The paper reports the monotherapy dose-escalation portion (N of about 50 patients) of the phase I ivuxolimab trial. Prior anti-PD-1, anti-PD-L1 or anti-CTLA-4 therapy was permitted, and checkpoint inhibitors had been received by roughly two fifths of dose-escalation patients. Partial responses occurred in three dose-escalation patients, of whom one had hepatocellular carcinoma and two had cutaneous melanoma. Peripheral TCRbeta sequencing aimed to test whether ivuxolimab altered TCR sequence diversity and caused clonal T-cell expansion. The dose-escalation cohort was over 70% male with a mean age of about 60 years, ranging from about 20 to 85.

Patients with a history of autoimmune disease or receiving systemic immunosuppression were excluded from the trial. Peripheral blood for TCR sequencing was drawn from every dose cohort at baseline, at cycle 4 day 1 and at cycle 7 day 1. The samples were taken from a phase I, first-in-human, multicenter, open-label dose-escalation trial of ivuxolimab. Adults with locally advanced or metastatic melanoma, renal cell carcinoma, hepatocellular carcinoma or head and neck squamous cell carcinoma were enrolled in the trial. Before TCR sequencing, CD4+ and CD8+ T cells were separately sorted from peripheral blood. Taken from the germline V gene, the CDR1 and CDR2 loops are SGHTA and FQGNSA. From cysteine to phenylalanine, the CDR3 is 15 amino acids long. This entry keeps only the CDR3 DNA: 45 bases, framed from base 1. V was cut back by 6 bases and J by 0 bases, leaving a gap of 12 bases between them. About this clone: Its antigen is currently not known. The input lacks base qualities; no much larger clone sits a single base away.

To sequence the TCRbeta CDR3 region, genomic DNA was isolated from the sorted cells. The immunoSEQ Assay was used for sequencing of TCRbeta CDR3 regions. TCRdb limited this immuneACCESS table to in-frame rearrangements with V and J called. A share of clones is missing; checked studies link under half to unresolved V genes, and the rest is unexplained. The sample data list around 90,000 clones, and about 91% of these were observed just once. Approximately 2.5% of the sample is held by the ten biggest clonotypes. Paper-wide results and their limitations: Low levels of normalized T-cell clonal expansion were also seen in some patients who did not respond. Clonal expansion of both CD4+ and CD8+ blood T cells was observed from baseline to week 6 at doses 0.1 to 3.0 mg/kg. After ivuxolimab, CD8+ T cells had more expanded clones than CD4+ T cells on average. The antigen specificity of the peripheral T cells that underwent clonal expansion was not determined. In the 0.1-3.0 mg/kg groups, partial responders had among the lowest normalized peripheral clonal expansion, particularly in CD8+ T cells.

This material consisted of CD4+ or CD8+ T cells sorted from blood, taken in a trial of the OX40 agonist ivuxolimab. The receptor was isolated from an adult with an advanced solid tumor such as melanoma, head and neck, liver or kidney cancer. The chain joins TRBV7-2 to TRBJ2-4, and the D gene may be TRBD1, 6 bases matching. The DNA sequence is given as TGTGCCAGCAGTAAAGGGGGTTTAGCCAAAAACATTCAGTACTTC. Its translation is CASSKGGLAKNIQYF.